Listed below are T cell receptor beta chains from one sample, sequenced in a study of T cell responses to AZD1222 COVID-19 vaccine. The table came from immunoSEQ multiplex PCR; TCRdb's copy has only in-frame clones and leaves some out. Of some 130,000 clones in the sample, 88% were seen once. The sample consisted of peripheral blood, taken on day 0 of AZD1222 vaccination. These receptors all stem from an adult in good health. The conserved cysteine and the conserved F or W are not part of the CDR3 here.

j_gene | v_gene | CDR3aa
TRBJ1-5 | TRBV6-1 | ASSEDIGLNQPQH
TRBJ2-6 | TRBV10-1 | ASSESIWDRGLSGANVLT
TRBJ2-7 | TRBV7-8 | ASGAGTAYEQY
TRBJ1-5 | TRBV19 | ASSRTGVGNQPQH
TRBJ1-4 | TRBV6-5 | ASRDGSNEKLF
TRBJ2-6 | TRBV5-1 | ASSLVVSGANVLT
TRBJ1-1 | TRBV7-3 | ASSLPGQGRAF
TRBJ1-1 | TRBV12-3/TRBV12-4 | ASSPGGTTEAF
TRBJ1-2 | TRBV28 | ASSLYGQGAKVSGYT
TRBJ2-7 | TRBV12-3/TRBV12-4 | ASRGDASYEQY
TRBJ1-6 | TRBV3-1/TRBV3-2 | ASSQEIVGTTSNSPLH
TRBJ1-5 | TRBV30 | AWRAGETSNQPQH
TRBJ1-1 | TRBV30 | AWSVRGGPREAF
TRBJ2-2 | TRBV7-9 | ASRTKVRGEDTGELF
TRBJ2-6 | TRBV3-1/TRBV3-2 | ASSQGSSGANVLT
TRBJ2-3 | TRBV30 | AWAGDPSTDTQY
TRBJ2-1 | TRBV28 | ASSRAPSSYNEQF
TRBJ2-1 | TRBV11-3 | ASSPGGYKEQF